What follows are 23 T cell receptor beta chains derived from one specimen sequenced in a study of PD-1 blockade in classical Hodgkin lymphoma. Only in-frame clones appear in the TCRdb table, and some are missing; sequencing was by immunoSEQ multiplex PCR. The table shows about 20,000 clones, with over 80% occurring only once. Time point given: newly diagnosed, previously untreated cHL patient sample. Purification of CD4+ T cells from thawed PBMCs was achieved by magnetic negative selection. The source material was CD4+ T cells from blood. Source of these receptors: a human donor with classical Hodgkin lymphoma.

CDR3 protein: CASTRGGTGKPGANVLTF. As DNA, the CDR3 is TGCGCCAGCACCCGGGGGGGCACAGGGAAGCCCGGGGCCAACGTCCTGACTTTC. The rearrangement links TRBV5-1 to TRBJ2-6, with 8 bases that match TRBD2. V lost 6 bases to trimming and J lost 4 bases; unmatched junction nucleotides: 15. Per germline, CDR1 SGHRS and CDR2 YFSETQ. There are 18 residues in the CDR3.

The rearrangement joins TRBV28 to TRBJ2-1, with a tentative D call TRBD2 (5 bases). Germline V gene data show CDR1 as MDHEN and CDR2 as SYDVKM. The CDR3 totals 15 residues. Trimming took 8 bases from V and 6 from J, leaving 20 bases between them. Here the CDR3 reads CASGERRTSTNEQFF. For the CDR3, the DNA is TGTGCCAGCGGGGAGAGACGGACTTCTACCAATGAGCAGTTCTTC.

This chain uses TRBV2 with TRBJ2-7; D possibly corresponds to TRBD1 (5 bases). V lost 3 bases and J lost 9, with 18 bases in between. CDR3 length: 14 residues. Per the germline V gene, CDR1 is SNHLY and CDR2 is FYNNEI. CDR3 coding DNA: TGTGCCAGCAGTGAGCTAGGGGAAATTTTTGGGCAGTACTTC. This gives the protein CASSELGEIFGQYF. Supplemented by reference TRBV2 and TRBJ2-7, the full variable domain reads EPEVTQTPSHQVTQMGQEVILRCVPISNHLYFYWYRQILGQKVEFLVSFYNNEISEKSEIFDDQFSVERPDGSNFTLKIRSTKLEDSAMYFCASSELGEIFGQYFGPGTRLTVT.

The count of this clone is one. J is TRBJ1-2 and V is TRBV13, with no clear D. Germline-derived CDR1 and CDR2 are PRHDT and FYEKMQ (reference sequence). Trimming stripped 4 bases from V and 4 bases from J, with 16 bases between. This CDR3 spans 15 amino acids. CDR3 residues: CASSSRGKLFYGYTF. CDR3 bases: TGTGCCAGCAGCTCTCGTGGCAAGCTATTCTATGGCTACACCTTC.

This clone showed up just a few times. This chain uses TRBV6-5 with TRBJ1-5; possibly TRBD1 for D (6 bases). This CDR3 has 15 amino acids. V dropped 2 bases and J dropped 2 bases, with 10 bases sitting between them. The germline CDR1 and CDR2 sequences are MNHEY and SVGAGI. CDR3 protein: CASSYVRGGNQPQHF. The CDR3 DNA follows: TGTGCCAGCAGTTACGTCAGGGGCGGCAATCAGCCCCAGCATTTT.

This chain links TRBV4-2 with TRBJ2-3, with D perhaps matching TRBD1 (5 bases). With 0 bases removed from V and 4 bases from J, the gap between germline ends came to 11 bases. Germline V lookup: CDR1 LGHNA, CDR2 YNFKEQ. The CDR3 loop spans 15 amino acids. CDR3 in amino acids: CASSQEPGYSDTQYF. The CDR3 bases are TGTGCCAGCAGCCAAGAGCCAGGGTACTCAGATACGCAGTATTTT.

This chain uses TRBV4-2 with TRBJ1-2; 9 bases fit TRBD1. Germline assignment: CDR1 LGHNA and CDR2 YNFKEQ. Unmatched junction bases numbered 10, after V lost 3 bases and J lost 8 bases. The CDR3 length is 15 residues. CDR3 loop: CASSHIQQGALGYTF. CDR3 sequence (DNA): TGTGCCAGCAGCCATATACAACAGGGGGCTCTCGGCTACACCTTC.

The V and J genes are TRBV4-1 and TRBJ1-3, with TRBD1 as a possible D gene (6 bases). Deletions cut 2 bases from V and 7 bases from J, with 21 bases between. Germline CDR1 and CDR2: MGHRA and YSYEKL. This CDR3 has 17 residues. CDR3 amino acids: CASSQTPQEGQGNTIYF. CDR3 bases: TGCGCCAGCAGCCAAACCCCCCAGGAGGGCCAGGGGAACACCATATATTTT.

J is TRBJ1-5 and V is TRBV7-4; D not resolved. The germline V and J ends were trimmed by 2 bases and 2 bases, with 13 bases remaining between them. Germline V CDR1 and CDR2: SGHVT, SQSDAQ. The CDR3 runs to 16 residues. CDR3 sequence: CASSLWIGPGNQPQHF. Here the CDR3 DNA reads TGTGCCAGCAGCTTATGGATCGGCCCGGGCAATCAGCCCCAGCATTTT.

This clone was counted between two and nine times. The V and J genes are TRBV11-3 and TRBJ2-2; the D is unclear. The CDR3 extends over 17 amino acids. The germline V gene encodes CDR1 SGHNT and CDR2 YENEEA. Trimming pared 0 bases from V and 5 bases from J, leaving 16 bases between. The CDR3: CASSLDPPGKPTGELFF. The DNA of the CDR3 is TGTGCCAGCAGCTTAGATCCTCCAGGCAAGCCGACCGGGGAGCTGTTTTTT.

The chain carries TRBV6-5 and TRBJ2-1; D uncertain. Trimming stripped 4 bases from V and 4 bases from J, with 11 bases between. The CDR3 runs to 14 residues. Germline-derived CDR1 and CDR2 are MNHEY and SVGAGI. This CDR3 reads CASSSDGRYNEQFF. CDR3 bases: TGTGCCAGCAGTTCTGACGGAAGATACAATGAGCAGTTCTTC.

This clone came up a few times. The CDR3 reads CASSLRGQGRNTEAFF. In nucleotides, the CDR3 is TGTGCCAGCAGTTTAAGAGGACAGGGGAGGAACACTGAAGCTTTCTTT. This sequence joins TRBV28 and TRBJ1-1; 9 bases are a match to TRBD1. Germline CDR1 reads MDHEN; CDR2 reads SYDVKM. The CDR3 is 16 amino acids. With 2 bases clipped from V and 1 base from J, the junction kept 5 bases outside the gene matches.

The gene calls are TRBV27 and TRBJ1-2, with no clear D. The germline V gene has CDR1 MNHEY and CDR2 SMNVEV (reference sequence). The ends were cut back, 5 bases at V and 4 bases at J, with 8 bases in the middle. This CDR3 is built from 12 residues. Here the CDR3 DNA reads TGTGCCAGCAGTAAGGGCCCCTATGGCTACACCTTC. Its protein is CASSKGPYGYTF.

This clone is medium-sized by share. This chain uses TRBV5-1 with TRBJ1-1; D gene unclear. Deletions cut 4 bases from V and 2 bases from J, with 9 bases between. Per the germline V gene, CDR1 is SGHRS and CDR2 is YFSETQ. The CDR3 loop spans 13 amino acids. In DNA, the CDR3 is TGCGCCAGCAGCCCACACAGCAACACTGAAGCTTTCTTT. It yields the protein CASSPHSNTEAFF.

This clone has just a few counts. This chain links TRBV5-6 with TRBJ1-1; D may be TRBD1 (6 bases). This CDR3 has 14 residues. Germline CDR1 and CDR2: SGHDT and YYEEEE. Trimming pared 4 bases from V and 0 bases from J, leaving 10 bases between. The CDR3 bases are TGTGCCAGCAGCCCTGGACAGATGAACACTGAAGCTTTCTTT. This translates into CASSPGQMNTEAFF. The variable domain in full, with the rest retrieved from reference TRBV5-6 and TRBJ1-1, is DAGVTQSPTHLIKTRGQQVTLRCSPKSGHDTVSWYQQALGQGPQFIFQYYEEEERQRGNFPDRFSGHQFPNYSSELNVNALLLGDSALYLCASSPGQMNTEAFFGQGTRLTVV.

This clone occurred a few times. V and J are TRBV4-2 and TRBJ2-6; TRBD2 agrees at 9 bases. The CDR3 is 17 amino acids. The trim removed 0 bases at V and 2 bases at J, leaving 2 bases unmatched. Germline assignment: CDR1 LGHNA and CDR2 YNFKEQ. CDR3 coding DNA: TGTGCCAGCAGCCAAGACCCTAGCGGGACTGGGGCCAACGTCCTGACTTTC. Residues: CASSQDPSGTGANVLTF.

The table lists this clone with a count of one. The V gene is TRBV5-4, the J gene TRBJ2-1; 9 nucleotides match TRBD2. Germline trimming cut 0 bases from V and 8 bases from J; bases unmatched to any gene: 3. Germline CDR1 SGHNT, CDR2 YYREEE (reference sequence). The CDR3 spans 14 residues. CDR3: CASSLVAGGHEQFF. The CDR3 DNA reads TGTGCCAGCAGCTTGGTTGCGGGAGGGCATGAGCAGTTCTTC.

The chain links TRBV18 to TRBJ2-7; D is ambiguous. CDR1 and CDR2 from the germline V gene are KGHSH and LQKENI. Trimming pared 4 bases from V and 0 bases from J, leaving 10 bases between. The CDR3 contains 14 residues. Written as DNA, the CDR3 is TGTGCCAGCTCACTGCCCGGCCTCTCCTACGAGCAGTACTTC. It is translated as CASSLPGLSYEQYF.

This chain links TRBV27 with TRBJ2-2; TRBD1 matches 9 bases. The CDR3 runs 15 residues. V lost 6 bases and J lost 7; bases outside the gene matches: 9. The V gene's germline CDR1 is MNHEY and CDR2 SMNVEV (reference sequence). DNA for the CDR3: TGTGCCAGCAGACTCGGGACAGGGAACGACGGGGAGCTGTTTTTT. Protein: CASRLGTGNDGELFF.

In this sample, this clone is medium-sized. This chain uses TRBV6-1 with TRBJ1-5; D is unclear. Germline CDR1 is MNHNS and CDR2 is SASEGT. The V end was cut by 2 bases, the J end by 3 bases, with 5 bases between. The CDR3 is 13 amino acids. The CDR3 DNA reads TGTGCCAGCAGTGAATGGGACAATCAGCCCCAGCATTTT. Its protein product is CASSEWDNQPQHF.

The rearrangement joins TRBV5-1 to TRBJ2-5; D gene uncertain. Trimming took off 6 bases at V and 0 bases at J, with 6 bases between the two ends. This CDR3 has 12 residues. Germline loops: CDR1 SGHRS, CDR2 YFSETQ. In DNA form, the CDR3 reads TGCGCCAGCACCCAAGACCAAGAGACCCAGTACTTC. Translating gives CASTQDQETQYF.

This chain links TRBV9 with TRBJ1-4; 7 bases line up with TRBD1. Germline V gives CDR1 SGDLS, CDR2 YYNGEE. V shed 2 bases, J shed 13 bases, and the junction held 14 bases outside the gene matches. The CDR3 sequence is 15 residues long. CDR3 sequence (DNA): TGTGCCAGCAGCGTGACAGGGTTGCCCTCCACGGGACTGTTTTTT. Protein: CASSVTGLPSTGLFF.

This chain's CDR3 is CASSEGQPYSPLHF. CDR3 coding DNA: TGTGCCAGCAGTGAAGGACAGCCTTATTCACCCCTCCACTTT. J is TRBJ1-6 and V is TRBV2; tentative D call: TRBD1 (5 bases). Germline CDR1 is SNHLY and CDR2 is FYNNEI. With 1 base removed from V and 8 bases from J, the gap between germline ends came to 9 bases. This CDR3 comprises 14 residues.